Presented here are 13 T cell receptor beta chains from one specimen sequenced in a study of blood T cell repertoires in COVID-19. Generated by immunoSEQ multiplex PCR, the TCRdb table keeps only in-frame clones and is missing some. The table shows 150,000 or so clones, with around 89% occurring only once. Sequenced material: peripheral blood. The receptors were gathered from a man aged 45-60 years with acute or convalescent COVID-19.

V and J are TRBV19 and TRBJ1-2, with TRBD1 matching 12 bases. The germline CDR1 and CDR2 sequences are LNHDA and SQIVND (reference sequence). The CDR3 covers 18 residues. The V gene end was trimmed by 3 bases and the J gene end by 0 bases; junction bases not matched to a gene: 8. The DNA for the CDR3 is TGTGCCAGTAGTATCGTTGTGGGACAGGGGGCACCTAACTATGGCTACACCTTC. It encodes CASSIVVGQGAPNYGYTF.

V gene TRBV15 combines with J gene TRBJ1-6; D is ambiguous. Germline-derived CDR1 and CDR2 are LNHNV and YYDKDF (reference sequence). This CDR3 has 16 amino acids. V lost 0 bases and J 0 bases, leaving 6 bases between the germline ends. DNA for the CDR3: TGTGCCACCAGCAGAGAGTGGAGCTCCTATAATTCACCCCTCCACTTT. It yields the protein CATSREWSSYNSPLHF. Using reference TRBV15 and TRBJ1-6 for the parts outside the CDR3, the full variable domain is DAMVIQNPRYQVTQFGKPVTLSCSQTLNHNVMYWYQQKSSQAPKLLFHYYDKDFNNEADTPDNFQSRRPNTSFCFLDIRSPGLGDTAMYLCATSREWSSYNSPLHFGNGTRLTVT.

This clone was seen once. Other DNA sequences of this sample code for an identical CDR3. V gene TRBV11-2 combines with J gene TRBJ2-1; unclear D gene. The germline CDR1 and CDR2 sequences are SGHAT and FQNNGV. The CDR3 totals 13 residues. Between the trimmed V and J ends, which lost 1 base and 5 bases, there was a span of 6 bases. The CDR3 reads CASSLGLNNEQFF. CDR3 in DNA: TGTGCCAGCAGCTTAGGACTTAACAATGAGCAGTTCTTC.

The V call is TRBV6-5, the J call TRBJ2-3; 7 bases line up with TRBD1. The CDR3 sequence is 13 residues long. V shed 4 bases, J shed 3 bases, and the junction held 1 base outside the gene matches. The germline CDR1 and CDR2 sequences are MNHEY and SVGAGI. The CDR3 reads CASSLQGTDTQYF. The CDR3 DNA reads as TGTGCCAGCAGTTTACAGGGGACAGATACGCAGTATTTT.

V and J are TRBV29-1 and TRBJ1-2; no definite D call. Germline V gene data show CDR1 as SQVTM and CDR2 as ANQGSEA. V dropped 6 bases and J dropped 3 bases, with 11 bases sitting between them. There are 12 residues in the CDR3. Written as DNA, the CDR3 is TGCAGCGTACGGACTGGATACTATGGCTACACCTTC. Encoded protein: CSVRTGYYGYTF.

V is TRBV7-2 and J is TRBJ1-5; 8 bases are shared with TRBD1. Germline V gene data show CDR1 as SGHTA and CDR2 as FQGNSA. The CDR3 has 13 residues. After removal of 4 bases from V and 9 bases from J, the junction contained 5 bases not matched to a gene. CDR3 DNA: TGTGCCAGCAGCTACTCTGACAGGGGGCCCCAGCATTTT. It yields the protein CASSYSDRGPQHF.

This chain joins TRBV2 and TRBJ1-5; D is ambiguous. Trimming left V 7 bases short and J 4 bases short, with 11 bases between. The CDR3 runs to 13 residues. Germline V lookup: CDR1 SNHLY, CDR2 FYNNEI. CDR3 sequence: CASTTSGNQPQHF. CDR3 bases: TGTGCCAGCACCACATCCGGGAATCAGCCCCAGCATTTT.

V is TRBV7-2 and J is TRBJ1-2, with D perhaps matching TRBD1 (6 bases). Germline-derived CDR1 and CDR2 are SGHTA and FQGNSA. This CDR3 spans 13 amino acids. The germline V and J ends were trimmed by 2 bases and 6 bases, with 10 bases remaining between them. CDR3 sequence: CASSLRRGDGYTF. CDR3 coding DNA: TGTGCCAGCAGCTTACGCAGGGGCGATGGCTACACCTTC.

Here the CDR3 DNA reads TGTGCCAGCAGTTTTTGGGGGGGTAATGAAAAACTGTTTTTT. Residues: CASSFWGGNEKLFF. This chain links TRBV11-2 with TRBJ1-4; D possibly corresponds to TRBD1 (5 bases). CDR1 and CDR2 from the germline V gene are SGHAT and FQNNGV. The CDR3 sequence is 14 residues long. V gave up 6 bases and J gave up 4 bases, with 12 bases separating them.

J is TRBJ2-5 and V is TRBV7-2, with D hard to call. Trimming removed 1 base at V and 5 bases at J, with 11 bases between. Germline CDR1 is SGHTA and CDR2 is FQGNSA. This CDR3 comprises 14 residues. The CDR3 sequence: CASSLGLPAETQYF. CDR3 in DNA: TGTGCCAGCAGCTTAGGCCTCCCAGCGGAGACCCAGTACTTC.

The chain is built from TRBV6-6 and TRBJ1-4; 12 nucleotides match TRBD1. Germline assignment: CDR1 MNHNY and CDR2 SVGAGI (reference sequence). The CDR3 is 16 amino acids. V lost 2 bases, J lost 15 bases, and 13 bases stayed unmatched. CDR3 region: CASSYNPGQGASLVFF. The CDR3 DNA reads TGTGCCAGCAGTTACAATCCGGGACAGGGGGCCTCTCTGGTGTTTTTT.

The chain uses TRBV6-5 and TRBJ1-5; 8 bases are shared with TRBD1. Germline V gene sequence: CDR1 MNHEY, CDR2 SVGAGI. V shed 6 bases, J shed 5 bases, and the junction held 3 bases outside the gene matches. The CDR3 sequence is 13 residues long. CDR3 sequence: CASRETGDQPQHF. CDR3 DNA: TGTGCCAGCAGAGAGACAGGGGATCAGCCCCAGCATTTT.

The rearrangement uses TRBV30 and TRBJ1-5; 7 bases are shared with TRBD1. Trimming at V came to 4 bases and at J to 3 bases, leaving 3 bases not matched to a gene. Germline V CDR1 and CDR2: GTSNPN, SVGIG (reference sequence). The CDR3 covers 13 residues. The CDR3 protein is CAWNRGDNQPQHF. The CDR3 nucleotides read TGTGCCTGGAACAGGGGTGACAATCAGCCCCAGCATTTT. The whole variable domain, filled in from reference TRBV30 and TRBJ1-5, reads SQTIHQWPATLVQPVGSPLSLECTVEGTSNPNLYWYRQAAGRGLQLLFYSVGIGQISSEVPQNLSASRPQDRQFILSSKKLLLSDSGFYLCAWNRGDNQPQHFGDGTRLSIL.